This T cell receptor beta chain was obtained from a study of blood T cell repertoires in COVID-19 (dated by TCRdb to the early 2020s). For the wider study: Samples from collaborators originated in the United States, Italy and Spain and spanned both the acute and convalescent phases of COVID-19. The prospective study material was composed of cDNA or gDNA derived from T cells, B-cell-depleted T cells, or PBMCs. Subjects who had been exposed to COVID-19, were actively infected with it, or had recovered from it provided the deeply sampled blood TCRbeta repertoires that made up the dataset. A freely available public database, intended as a resource for researchers studying the immune response to SARS-CoV-2, is where the repertoires were released. The samples were drawn from the first 160 participants of the ongoing ImmuneRACE study and from 1,254 subjects provided by 6 global collaborators. A de-identified subject ID, COVID-19 status, age in years and sex were almost always included in the sample metadata. Where available, HLA class I and class II types were obtained from metadata supplied by the sample provider rather than from assay-based typing.

TCRbeta CDR3 regions were amplified from genomic DNA by means of the immunoSEQ Assay, a bias-controlled multiplex PCR. The paper's data handling went like this. The number of nucleated cells in each sample was estimated from the amplification of reference gene primers within the assay. Sequence reads were collapsed and filtered to measure the absolute abundance of every unique TCRbeta CDR3 rearrangement. For each sample, productive Simpson clonality was calculated by taking the square root of Simpson's diversity index across productive rearrangements. What TCRdb holds here is the immuneACCESS table cut down to in-frame rearrangements. Part of the clones is not present; checked against another copy, under half of the missing clones reflect an unresolved V gene, and the others are unexplained. The V and J calls and the clone size are those of that table, but D and trimming were determined from the DNA. Present in this sample are 300,000 or so clones, 85% to 90% of which were seen just once. Clones ranked in the top ten supply roughly 2.9% of the sample.

One collaborating source in Seattle enrolled patients while the patients were actively infected and followed the patients over time throughout the course of disease. Each collaborating institution followed its own protocols to collect whole blood in K2EDTA tubes. For TCRbeta analysis, collaborators shipped samples as frozen whole blood, isolated PBMCs, or DNA extracted from either of those sample types. Comments on this clone: Its target antigen remains unknown. No much larger clonotype is one base removed from it; base qualities were not supplied.

Measured from the cysteine to the phenylalanine, the CDR3 is 13 residues long. The DNA shown is the 39-base CDR3, in frame from base 1. V is reduced by 8 bases and J by 0 bases, leaving a spacing of 11 bases between them. Reading the germline V gene (reference sequence) gives CDR1 MNHEY and CDR2 SMNVEV. Overall results and qualifications from the work: The quantity of clinical and demographic metadata differed by source and by participant and was supplied without curation.

The TCR comes from a woman in her 30s with COVID-19, enrolled during active disease. Sequenced sample: peripheral blood. The chain couples TRBV27 to TRBJ2-7; the D gene is perhaps TRBD1, from 6 matching bases. The CDR3 region: CASQGTVSYEQYF. The DNA sequence is given as TGTGCCAGCCAGGGGACGGTCTCCTACGAGCAGTACTTC.